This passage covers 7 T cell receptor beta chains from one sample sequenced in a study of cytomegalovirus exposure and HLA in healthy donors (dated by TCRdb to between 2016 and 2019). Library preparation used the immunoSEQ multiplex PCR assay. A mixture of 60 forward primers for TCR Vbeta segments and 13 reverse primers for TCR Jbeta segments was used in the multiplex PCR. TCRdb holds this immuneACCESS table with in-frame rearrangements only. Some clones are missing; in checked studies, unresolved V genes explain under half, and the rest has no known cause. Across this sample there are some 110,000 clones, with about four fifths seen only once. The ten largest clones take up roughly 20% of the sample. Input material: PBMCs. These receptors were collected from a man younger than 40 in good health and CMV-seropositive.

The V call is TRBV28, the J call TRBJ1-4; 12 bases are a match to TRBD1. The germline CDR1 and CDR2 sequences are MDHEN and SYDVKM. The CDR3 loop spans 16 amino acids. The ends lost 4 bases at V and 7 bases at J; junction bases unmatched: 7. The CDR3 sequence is CASSSPRDRGREKLFF. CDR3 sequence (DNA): TGTGCCAGCAGTTCCCCCCGGGACAGGGGGCGTGAAAAACTGTTTTTT.

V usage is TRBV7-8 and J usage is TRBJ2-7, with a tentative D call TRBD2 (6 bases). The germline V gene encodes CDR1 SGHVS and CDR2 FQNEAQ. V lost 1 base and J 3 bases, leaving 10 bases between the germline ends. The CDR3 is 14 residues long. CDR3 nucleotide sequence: TGTGCCAGCAGCTTAGATCTGGGAGGCTACGAGCAGTACTTC. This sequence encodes CASSLDLGGYEQYF.

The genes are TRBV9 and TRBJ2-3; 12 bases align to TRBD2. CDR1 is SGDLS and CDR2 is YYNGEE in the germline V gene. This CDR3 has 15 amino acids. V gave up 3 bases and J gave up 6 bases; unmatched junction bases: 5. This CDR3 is CASSEGGLAGDTQYF. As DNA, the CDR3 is TGTGCCAGCAGCGAGGGGGGACTAGCGGGTGATACGCAGTATTTT.

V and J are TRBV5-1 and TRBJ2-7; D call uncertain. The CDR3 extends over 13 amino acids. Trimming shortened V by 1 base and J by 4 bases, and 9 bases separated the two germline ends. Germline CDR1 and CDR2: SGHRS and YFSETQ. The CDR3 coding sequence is TGCGCCAGCAGCTTGTGGCCAACATACGAGCAGTACTTC. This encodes CASSLWPTYEQYF.

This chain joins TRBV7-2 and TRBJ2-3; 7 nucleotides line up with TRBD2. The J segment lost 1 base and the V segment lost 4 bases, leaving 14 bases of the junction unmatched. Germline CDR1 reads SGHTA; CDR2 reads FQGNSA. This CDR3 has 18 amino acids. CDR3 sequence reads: CASSSRYGPGLGTDTQYF. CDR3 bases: TGTGCCAGCAGCTCCCGCTACGGGCCAGGACTAGGCACAGATACGCAGTATTTT. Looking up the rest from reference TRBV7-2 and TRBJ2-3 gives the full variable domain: GAGVSQSPSNKVTEKGKDVELRCDPISGHTALYWYRQSLGQGLEFLIYFQGNSAPDKSGLPSDRFSAERTGGSVSTLTIQRTQQEDSAVYLCASSSRYGPGLGTDTQYFGPGTRLTVL.

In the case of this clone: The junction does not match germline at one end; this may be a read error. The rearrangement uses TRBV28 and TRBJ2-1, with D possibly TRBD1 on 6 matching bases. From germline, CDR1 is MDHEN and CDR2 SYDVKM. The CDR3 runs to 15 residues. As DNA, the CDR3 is TGTGCCAGCAGTTTAGCTGGGACAATATACAGTGAGCAGTTCTTC. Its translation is CASSLAGTIYSEQFF.

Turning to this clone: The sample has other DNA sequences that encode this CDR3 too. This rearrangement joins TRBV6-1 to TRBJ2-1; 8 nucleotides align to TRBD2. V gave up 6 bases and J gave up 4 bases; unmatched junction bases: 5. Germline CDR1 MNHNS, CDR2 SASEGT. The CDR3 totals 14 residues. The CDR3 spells CASSGLAVYNEQFF. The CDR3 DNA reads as TGTGCCAGCAGCGGACTAGCAGTTTACAATGAGCAGTTCTTC.